Each of the 20 T cell receptor beta chains below was sequenced from the same sample in a study of cytomegalovirus exposure and HLA in healthy donors. Researchers ran the PCR with 60 Vbeta and 13 Jbeta primers. Profiling relied on immunoSEQ multiplex PCR, and the TCRdb table lists in-frame clones only, not all of them. The repertoire holds 200,000 to 250,000 clones, with roughly 80% as singletons. The sample was PBMCs. The receptors were sampled from a girl aged 2 to 10 in good health and CMV-seronegative.

The rearrangement uses TRBV27 and TRBJ1-5, with D maybe TRBD1 (6 bases). CDR1 is MNHEY and CDR2 is SMNVEV in the germline V gene (reference sequence). There are 16 residues in the CDR3. V lost 6 bases and J 3 bases, leaving 18 bases between the germline ends. This CDR3 is CASRDRAASVNQPQHF. The CDR3 bases are TGTGCCAGCAGGGACAGAGCCGCTTCTGTCAATCAGCCCCAGCATTTT.

The gene calls are TRBV15 and TRBJ2-5; a weak D match, TRBD1 (6 bases). CDR1 is LNHNV, CDR2 YYDKDF, per germline (reference sequence). CDR3 size: 15 residues. V shed 0 bases and J shed 4 bases, with 12 bases lying between them. The CDR3 bases are TGTGCCACCAGCAGAGATTACAGGGAAGGAGAGACCCAGTACTTC. Translated, it gives CATSRDYREGETQYF.

V and J are TRBV9 and TRBJ1-3, with 8 bases aligning to TRBD1. Germline V CDR1 and CDR2: SGDLS, YYNGEE. After removal of 4 bases from V and 0 bases from J, the junction contained 9 bases not matched to a gene. This CDR3 comprises 17 residues. DNA for the CDR3: TGTGCCAGCAGCAGCGGACAGGGCACTATCTCTGGAAACACCATATATTTT. Protein sequence: CASSSGQGTISGNTIYF.

This chain joins TRBV25-1 and TRBJ2-1; TRBD2 matches at 10 bases. The germline V gene has CDR1 MGHDK and CDR2 SYGVNS. V was clipped by 4 bases and J by 1 base; unmatched bases: 10. This CDR3 contains 18 residues. The CDR3 DNA follows: TGTGCCAGCAGTGGACAGGGGATAGCGGGGGGTTCCTACAATGAGCAGTTCTTC. Translation gives CASSGQGIAGGSYNEQFF.

This rearrangement joins TRBV2 to TRBJ2-1; 7 nucleotides line up with TRBD1. V lost 1 base and J lost 1; bases outside the gene matches: 1. This CDR3 region has 15 residues. Looked up from germline, CDR1 is SNHLY and CDR2 is FYNNEI. CDR3 amino acids: CASSEVTGSYNEQFF. The CDR3 DNA reads as TGTGCCAGCAGTGAAGTGACAGGGTCCTACAATGAGCAGTTCTTC.

The chain couples TRBV5-4 to TRBJ1-1; maybe TRBD1 (5 bases). Trimming took 6 bases from V and 3 from J, leaving 12 bases between them. In germline, CDR1 is SGHNT, CDR2 YYREEE (reference sequence). The CDR3 has 13 residues. The CDR3 spells CASTSGGDTEAFF. CDR3 coding DNA: TGTGCCAGCACCAGTGGGGGGGACACTGAAGCTTTCTTT.

This chain links TRBV27 with TRBJ2-7; 11 nucleotides match TRBD2. This CDR3 region has 16 residues. The trim removed 5 bases at V and 1 base at J, leaving 7 bases unmatched. Germline CDR1 reads MNHEY; CDR2 reads SMNVEV (reference sequence). The CDR3 DNA sequence: TGTGCCAGCAGTCCCCTAGCGGGAGGAATATCCTACGAGCAGTACTTC. It is translated as CASSPLAGGISYEQYF.

The chain recombines TRBV7-9 with TRBJ2-7, with a weak D call TRBD1 (8 bases). The CDR3 runs 16 residues. With 2 bases removed from V and 3 bases from J, the gap between germline ends came to 17 bases. Germline CDR1 reads SEHNR; CDR2 reads FQNEAQ (reference sequence). CDR3 sequence: CASSLFRTGRGYEQYF. The CDR3 DNA reads TGTGCCAGCAGCTTATTCCGGACAGGGAGGGGCTACGAGCAGTACTTC.

V is TRBV4-1 and J is TRBJ2-7; tentative D call: TRBD1 (6 bases). The CDR3 covers 15 residues. Trimming took 4 bases from V and 1 from J, leaving 14 bases between them. CDR1 and CDR2 (germline): MGHRA, YSYEKL. The CDR3 reads CASSPVYRASYEQYF. The CDR3 nucleotides read TGCGCCAGCAGCCCAGTGTACAGGGCATCCTACGAGCAGTACTTC.

The rearrangement joins TRBV11-2 to TRBJ2-6; D is uncertain. The germline CDR1 and CDR2 sequences are SGHAT and FQNNGV. The V end lost 6 bases, the J end lost 0 bases, and 12 bases lay between the germline ends. This CDR3 has 16 residues. The CDR3 loop is CASRVGGVSGANVLTF. The DNA of the CDR3 is TGTGCCAGCAGGGTGGGTGGAGTCTCTGGGGCCAACGTCCTGACTTTC.

The CDR3 reads CASSYEPGLLQFF. Written as DNA, the CDR3 is TGTGCCAGCAGTTACGAGCCGGGACTACTGCAGTTCTTC. This chain links TRBV6-6 with TRBJ2-1; 7 bases fit TRBD2. V trimming: 2 bases; J trimming: 12 bases; junction bases outside the gene matches: 7. The CDR3 runs to 13 residues. Germline CDR1 and CDR2: MNHNY and SVGAGI (reference sequence).

This chain links TRBV2 with TRBJ2-7; tentatively, D is TRBD2 (6 bases). This CDR3 has 14 amino acids. Trimming pared 6 bases from V and 2 bases from J, leaving 14 bases between. Per the germline V gene, CDR1 is SNHLY and CDR2 is FYNNEI. For the CDR3, the DNA is TGTGCCAGCAGACCTCCCGGGACTCCCTACGAGCAGTACTTC. Protein sequence: CASRPPGTPYEQYF.

This rearrangement joins TRBV15 to TRBJ2-7; 8 positions match TRBD2. Per germline, CDR1 LNHNV and CDR2 YYDKDF (reference sequence). After removal of 0 bases from V and 5 bases from J, the junction contained 6 bases not matched to a gene. This CDR3 has 15 residues. The CDR3 DNA reads as TGTGCCACCAGCAGAGATTTTGCGGGAGGCCACGAGCAGTACTTC. Its translation is CATSRDFAGGHEQYF.

The J gene is TRBJ2-2, the V gene TRBV10-3; 9 nucleotides line up with TRBD2. V shed 6 bases, J shed 7 bases, and the junction held 3 bases outside the gene matches. From germline, CDR1 is ENHRY and CDR2 SYGVKD. The CDR3 totals 13 residues. The DNA for the CDR3 is TGTGCCATCAGGCGGGGGGGCGGCGGGGAGCTGTTTTTT. It encodes CAIRRGGGGELFF.

The chain is built from TRBV5-5 and TRBJ2-7; 9 nucleotides align to TRBD1. V was clipped by 4 bases and J by 7 bases; unmatched bases: 18. The length of the CDR3 is 17 residues. Germline V lookup: CDR1 SGHKS, CDR2 YYEKEE (reference sequence). The CDR3 DNA sequence: TGTGCCAGCAGCCCCACACGCCAGACAGGGGGGAAAAGGGAGCAGTACTTC. Translated, it gives CASSPTRQTGGKREQYF.

This clone was picked up one time. This sequence joins TRBV10-3 and TRBJ2-6; D remains ambiguous. Trimming shortened V by 2 bases and J by 0 bases, and 11 bases separated the two germline ends. The CDR3 loop spans 17 amino acids. The germline CDR1 and CDR2 sequences are ENHRY and SYGVKD. The CDR3 DNA reads TGTGCCATCAGTGAGAGCCAGGTCCTCTCTGGGGCCAACGTCCTGACTTTC. Translated, it gives CAISESQVLSGANVLTF.

V usage is TRBV5-4 and J usage is TRBJ1-1, with D hard to call. The CDR3 spans 13 residues. V shed 1 base and J shed 0 bases, with 4 bases lying between them. CDR1 is SGHNT, CDR2 YYREEE, per germline (reference sequence). The CDR3, as DNA: TGTGCCAGCAGCTTGCTAATGAACACTGAAGCTTTCTTT. The encoded protein is CASSLLMNTEAFF.

The V and J genes are TRBV5-4 and TRBJ2-2; D unresolved. CDR3 length: 12 residues. Trimming stripped 10 bases from V and 6 bases from J, with 13 bases between. Germline assignment: CDR1 SGHNT and CDR2 YYREEE (reference sequence). The CDR3 is CALPSRSGELFF. The CDR3 DNA follows: TGTGCCCTCCCATCGCGGTCCGGGGAGCTGTTTTTT.

This clone was seen a handful of times. The chain is built from TRBV4-2 and TRBJ2-3, with D perhaps matching TRBD2 (6 bases). Germline V gene lookup returns CDR1 LGHNA and CDR2 YNFKEQ. The CDR3 runs to 16 residues. V dropped 0 bases and J dropped 6 bases, with 16 bases sitting between them. The CDR3 coding sequence is TGTGCCAGCAGCCAAGATCTGGCGGGGTTCATTGATACGCAGTATTTT. Its protein is CASSQDLAGFIDTQYF.

The chain carries TRBV6-1 and TRBJ2-1; D is ambiguous. Germline V gene lookup returns CDR1 MNHNS and CDR2 SASEGT. Trimming took off 3 bases at V and 4 bases at J, with 7 bases between the two ends. The CDR3 consists of 13 residues. CDR3 region: CASSESTYNEQFF. CDR3 in DNA: TGTGCCAGCAGTGAGAGTACTTACAATGAGCAGTTCTTC.